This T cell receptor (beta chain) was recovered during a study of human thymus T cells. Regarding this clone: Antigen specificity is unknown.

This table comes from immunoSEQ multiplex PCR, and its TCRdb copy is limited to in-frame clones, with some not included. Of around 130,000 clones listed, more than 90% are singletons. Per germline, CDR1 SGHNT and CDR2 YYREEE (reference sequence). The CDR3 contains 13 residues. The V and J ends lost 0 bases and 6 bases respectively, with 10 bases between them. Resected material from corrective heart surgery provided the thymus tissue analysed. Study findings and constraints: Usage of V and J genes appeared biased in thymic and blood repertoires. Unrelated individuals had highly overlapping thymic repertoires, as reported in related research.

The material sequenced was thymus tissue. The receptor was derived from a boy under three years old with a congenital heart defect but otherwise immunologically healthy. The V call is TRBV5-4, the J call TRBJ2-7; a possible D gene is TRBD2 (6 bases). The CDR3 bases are TGTGCCAGCAGCTTGGCGGGAGCCACCGAGCAGTACTTC. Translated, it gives CASSLAGATEQYF.